This T cell receptor beta chain was documented in a study of cytomegalovirus exposure and HLA in healthy donors. Study results and limitations: TCR sequences were mostly rare, though some public TCRs occurred in many donors. Published work reported that the classifier diagnosed cytomegalovirus status with high specificity and sensitivity. A list of around 150 TCR beta chains associated with cytomegalovirus was given.

Assay: immunoSEQ multiplex PCR; the TCRdb copy retains only in-frame clones and omits some. The sample has under 130,000 clones; 86% are singletons. V lost 6 bases to trimming and J lost 0 bases; unmatched junction nucleotides: 6. From germline, CDR1 is SQVTM and CDR2 ANQGSEA. The CDR3 length is 15 residues. This clone showed up just once. What it binds is not known. The sample was PBMCs. This clonotype was sampled from a young woman in good health and CMV-seropositive. The chain carries TRBV29-1 and TRBJ2-3; 10 positions agree with TRBD2. This CDR3 reads CSVTGTSASTDTQYF. CDR3 bases: TGCAGCGTCACCGGGACTAGCGCGAGCACAGATACGCAGTATTTT.